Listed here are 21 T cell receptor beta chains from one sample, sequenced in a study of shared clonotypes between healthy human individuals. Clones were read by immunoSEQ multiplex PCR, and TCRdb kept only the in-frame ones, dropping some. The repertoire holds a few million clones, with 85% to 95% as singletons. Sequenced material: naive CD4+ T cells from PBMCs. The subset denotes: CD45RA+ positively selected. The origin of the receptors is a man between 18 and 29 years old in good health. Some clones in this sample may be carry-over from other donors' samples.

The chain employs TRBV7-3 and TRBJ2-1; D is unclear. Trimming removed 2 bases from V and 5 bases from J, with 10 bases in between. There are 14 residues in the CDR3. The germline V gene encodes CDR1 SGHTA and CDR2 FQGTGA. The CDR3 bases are TGTGCCAGCAGCTTACCGCTGGTTGACAATGAGCAGTTCTTC. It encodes CASSLPLVDNEQFF.

CDR3 residues: CASSQEGVGGRGKLFF. The CDR3 nucleotides are TGCGCCAGCAGCCAAGAAGGAGTCGGGGGAAGGGGAAAACTGTTTTTT. The chain combines TRBV4-1 with TRBJ1-4, with D possibly matching TRBD1 (5 bases). This CDR3 has 16 residues. CDR1 is MGHRA and CDR2 is YSYEKL in the germline V gene. Between the trimmed V and J ends, which lost 0 bases and 10 bases, there was a span of 18 bases.

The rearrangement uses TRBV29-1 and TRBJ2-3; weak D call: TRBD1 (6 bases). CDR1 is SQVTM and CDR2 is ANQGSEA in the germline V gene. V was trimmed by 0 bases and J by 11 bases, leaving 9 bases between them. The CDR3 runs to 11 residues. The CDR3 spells CSVEDKGQQYF. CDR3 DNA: TGCAGCGTTGAAGATAAGGGACAGCAGTATTTT.

The CDR3 DNA sequence: TGTGCCAGCAGCTTTGGCGAGGTCCTGGGTACGCAGTATTTT. Its translation is CASSFGEVLGTQYF. V usage is TRBV7-9 and J usage is TRBJ2-3; D not certain. Per the germline V gene, CDR1 is SEHNR and CDR2 is FQNEAQ (reference sequence). CDR3 length: 14 residues. V lost 3 bases to trimming and J lost 8 bases, with 15 bases between them.

The CDR3 here is CASSKGYTEAFF. In nucleotides, the CDR3 is TGTGCCAGCAGTAAGGGTTACACTGAAGCTTTCTTT. The chain carries TRBV6-1 and TRBJ1-1; D gene uncertain. The CDR3 loop spans 12 amino acids. Deletions cut 5 bases from V and 3 bases from J, with 7 bases between. Per germline, CDR1 MNHNS and CDR2 SASEGT.

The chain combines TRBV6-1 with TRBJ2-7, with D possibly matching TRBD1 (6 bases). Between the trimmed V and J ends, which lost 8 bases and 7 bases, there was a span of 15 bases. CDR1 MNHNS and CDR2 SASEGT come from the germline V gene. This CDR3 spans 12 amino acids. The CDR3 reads CASPDSPVEQYF. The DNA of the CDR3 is TGTGCCAGCCCGGACAGTCCGGTAGAGCAGTACTTC.

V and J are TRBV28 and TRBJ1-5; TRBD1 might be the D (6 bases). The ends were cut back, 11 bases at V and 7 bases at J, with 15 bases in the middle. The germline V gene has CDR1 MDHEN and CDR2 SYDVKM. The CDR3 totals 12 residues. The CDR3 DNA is TGTGCCGAGGGGGGAGCAGGGCAGCCCCAGCATTTT. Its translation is CAEGGAGQPQHF.

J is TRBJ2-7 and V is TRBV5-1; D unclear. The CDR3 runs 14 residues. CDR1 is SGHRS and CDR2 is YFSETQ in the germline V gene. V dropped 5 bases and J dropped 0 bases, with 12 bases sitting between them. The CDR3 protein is CASSSFSLSYEQYF. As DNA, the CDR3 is TGCGCCAGCAGTTCCTTTTCTCTCTCCTACGAGCAGTACTTC.

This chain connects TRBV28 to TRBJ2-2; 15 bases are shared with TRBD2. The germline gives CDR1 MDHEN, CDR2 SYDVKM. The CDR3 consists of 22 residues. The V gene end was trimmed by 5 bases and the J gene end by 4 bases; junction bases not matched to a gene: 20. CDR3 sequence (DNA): TGTGCCAGCAGTCTAGGACAGGGCCGGACTAGCGGGAGGGCCGGGGCCACCGGGGAGCTGTTTTTT. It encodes CASSLGQGRTSGRAGATGELFF.

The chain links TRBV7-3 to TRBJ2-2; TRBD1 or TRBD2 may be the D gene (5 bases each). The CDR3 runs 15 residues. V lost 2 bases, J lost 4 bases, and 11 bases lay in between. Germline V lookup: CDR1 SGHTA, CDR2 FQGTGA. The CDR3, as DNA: TGTGCCAGCAGCTTAGGGGCGGGTTTCACCGGGGAGCTGTTTTTT. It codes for CASSLGAGFTGELFF.

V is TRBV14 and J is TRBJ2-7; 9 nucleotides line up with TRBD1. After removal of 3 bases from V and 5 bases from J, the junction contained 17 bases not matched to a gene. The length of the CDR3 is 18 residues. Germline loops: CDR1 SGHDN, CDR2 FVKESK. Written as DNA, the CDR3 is TGTGCCAGCAGCCAGTACCGGGACAGGGTTTTTCTTCGGCACGAGCAGTACTTC. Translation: CASSQYRDRVFLRHEQYF. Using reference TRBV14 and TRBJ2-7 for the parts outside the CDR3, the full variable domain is EAGVTQFPSHSVIEKGQTVTLRCDPISGHDNLYWYRRVMGKEIKFLLHFVKESKQDESGMPNNRFLAERTGGTYSTLKVQPAELEDSGVYFCASSQYRDRVFLRHEQYFGPGTRLTVT.

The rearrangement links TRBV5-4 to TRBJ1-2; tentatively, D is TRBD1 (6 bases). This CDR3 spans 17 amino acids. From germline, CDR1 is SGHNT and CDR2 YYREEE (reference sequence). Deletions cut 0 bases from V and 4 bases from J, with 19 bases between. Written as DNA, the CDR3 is TGTGCCAGCAGCTTGGATTTTGGCGGGGGGCGGGCCTATGGCTACACCTTC. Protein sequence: CASSLDFGGGRAYGYTF.

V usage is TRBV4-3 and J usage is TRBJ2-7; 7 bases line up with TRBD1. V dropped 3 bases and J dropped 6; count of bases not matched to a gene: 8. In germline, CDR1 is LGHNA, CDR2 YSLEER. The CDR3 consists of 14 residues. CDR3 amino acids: CASSQTTGDTEQYF. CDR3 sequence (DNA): TGCGCCAGCAGCCAGACCACAGGGGACACCGAGCAGTACTTC.

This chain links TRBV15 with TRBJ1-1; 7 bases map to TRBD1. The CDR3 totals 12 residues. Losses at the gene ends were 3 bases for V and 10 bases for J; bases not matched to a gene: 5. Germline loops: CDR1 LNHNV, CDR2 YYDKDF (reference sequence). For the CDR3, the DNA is TGTGCCACCAGCAGGGACACAGGGGTAGCTTTCTTT. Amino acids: CATSRDTGVAFF.

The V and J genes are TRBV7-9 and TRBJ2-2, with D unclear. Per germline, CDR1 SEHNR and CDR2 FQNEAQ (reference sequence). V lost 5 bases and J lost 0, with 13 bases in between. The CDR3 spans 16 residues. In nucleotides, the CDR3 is TGTGCCAGCAGCCCCCTGGCGCAAACGAACACCGGGGAGCTGTTTTTT. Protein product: CASSPLAQTNTGELFF.

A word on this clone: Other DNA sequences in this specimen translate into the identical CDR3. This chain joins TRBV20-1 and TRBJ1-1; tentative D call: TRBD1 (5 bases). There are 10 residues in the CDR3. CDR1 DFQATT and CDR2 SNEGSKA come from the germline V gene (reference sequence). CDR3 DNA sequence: TGCCGGGGCGGGAACACTGAAGCTTTCTTT. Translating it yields CRGGNTEAFF.

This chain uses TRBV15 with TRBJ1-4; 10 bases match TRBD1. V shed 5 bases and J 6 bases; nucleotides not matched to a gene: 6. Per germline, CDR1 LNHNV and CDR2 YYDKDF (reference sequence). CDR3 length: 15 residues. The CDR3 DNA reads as TGTGCCACCAGCGCAAGGACAGGGGGAGATGAAAAACTGTTTTTT. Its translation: CATSARTGGDEKLFF.

As DNA, the CDR3 is TGTGCCAGCAGCGCAATACCGGGATCCTATAATGAAAAACTGTTTTTT. This sequence encodes CASSAIPGSYNEKLFF. The rearrangement links TRBV5-4 to TRBJ1-4; D is uncertain. V dropped 4 bases and J dropped 4 bases, with 17 bases sitting between them. This CDR3 spans 16 amino acids. CDR1 is SGHNT and CDR2 is YYREEE in the germline V gene (reference sequence).

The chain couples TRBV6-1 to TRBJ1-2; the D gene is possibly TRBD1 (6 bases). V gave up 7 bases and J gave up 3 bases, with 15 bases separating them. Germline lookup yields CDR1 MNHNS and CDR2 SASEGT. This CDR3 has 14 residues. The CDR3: CASNPAGAYYGYTF. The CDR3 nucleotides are TGTGCCAGCAATCCGGCAGGGGCATACTATGGCTACACCTTC.

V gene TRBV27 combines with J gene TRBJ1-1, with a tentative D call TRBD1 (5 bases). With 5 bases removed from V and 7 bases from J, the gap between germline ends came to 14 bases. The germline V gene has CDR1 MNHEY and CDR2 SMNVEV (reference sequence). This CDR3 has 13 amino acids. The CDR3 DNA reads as TGTGCCAGCAGTCCGCGGTGGGGGGGTGAAGCTTTCTTT. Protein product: CASSPRWGGEAFF.

The CDR3 sequence: CAISDMTVISGGYTF. The CDR3, as DNA: TGTGCCATCAGTGATATGACAGTCATTAGCGGTGGCTACACCTTC. This rearrangement joins TRBV10-3 to TRBJ1-2, with D possibly TRBD1 on 5 matching bases. The CDR3 contains 15 residues. In germline, CDR1 is ENHRY, CDR2 SYGVKD. Between the trimmed V and J ends, which lost 3 bases and 7 bases, there was a span of 18 bases.